The text below deals with one TCR beta chain. Its antigen is not known. This record belongs to a study of T cell responses to AZD1222 COVID-19 vaccine. Notes on the study in general: At baseline, seropositivity was found in only a handful of AZD1222 recipients. Reports say nearly half of spike-specific TCRs go after unmutated variant regions. White British people made up most donors, females outnumbered males, and clonal diversity was possibly underestimated.

This CDR3 spans 16 amino acids. V shed 0 bases and J 8 bases; nucleotides not matched to a gene: 13. Germline CDR1 reads GTSNPN; CDR2 reads SVGIG (reference sequence). This table comes from immunoSEQ multiplex PCR, and its TCRdb copy is limited to in-frame clones, with some not included. The sample has approximately 100,000 clones; roughly 87% are singletons. The sequenced sample was peripheral blood, obtained on day 0 of AZD1222 vaccination. V is TRBV30 and J is TRBJ1-2, with 9 bases identical to TRBD1. This TCR was recovered from an adult in good health. The CDR3 region is CAWSVHFGDRVVGYTF. CDR3 bases: TGTGCCTGGAGTGTACATTTTGGGGACAGGGTAGTAGGCTACACCTTC.